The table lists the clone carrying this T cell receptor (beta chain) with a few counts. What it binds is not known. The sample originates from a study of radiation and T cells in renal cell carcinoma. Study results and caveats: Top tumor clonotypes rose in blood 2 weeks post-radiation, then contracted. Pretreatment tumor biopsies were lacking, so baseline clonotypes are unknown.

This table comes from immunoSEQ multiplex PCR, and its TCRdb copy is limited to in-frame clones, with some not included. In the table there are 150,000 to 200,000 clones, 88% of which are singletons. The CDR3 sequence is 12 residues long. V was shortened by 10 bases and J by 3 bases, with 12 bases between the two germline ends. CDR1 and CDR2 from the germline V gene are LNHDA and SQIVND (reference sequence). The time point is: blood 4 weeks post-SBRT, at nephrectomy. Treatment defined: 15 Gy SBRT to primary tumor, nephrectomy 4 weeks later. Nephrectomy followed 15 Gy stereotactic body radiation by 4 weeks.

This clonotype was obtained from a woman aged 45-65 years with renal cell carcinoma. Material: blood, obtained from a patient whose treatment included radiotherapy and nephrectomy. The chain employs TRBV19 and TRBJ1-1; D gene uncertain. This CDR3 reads CATTNWDTEAFF. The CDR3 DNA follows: TGTGCCACCACCAACTGGGACACTGAAGCTTTCTTT.